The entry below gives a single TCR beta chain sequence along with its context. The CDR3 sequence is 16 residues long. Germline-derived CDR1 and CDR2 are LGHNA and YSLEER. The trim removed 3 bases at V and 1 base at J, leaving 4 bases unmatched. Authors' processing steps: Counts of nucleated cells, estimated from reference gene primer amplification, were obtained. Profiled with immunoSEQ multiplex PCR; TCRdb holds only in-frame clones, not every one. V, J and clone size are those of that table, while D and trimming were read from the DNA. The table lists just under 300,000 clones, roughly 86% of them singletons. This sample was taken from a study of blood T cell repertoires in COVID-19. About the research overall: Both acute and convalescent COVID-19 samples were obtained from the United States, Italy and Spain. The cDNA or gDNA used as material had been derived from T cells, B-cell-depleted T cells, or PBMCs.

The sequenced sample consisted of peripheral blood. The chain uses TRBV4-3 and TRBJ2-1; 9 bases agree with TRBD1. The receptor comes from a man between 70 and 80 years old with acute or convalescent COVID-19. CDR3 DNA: TGCGCCAGCAGCCAGGGACAGGGATGGTCCTACAATGAGCAGTTCTTC. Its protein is CASSQGQGWSYNEQFF.